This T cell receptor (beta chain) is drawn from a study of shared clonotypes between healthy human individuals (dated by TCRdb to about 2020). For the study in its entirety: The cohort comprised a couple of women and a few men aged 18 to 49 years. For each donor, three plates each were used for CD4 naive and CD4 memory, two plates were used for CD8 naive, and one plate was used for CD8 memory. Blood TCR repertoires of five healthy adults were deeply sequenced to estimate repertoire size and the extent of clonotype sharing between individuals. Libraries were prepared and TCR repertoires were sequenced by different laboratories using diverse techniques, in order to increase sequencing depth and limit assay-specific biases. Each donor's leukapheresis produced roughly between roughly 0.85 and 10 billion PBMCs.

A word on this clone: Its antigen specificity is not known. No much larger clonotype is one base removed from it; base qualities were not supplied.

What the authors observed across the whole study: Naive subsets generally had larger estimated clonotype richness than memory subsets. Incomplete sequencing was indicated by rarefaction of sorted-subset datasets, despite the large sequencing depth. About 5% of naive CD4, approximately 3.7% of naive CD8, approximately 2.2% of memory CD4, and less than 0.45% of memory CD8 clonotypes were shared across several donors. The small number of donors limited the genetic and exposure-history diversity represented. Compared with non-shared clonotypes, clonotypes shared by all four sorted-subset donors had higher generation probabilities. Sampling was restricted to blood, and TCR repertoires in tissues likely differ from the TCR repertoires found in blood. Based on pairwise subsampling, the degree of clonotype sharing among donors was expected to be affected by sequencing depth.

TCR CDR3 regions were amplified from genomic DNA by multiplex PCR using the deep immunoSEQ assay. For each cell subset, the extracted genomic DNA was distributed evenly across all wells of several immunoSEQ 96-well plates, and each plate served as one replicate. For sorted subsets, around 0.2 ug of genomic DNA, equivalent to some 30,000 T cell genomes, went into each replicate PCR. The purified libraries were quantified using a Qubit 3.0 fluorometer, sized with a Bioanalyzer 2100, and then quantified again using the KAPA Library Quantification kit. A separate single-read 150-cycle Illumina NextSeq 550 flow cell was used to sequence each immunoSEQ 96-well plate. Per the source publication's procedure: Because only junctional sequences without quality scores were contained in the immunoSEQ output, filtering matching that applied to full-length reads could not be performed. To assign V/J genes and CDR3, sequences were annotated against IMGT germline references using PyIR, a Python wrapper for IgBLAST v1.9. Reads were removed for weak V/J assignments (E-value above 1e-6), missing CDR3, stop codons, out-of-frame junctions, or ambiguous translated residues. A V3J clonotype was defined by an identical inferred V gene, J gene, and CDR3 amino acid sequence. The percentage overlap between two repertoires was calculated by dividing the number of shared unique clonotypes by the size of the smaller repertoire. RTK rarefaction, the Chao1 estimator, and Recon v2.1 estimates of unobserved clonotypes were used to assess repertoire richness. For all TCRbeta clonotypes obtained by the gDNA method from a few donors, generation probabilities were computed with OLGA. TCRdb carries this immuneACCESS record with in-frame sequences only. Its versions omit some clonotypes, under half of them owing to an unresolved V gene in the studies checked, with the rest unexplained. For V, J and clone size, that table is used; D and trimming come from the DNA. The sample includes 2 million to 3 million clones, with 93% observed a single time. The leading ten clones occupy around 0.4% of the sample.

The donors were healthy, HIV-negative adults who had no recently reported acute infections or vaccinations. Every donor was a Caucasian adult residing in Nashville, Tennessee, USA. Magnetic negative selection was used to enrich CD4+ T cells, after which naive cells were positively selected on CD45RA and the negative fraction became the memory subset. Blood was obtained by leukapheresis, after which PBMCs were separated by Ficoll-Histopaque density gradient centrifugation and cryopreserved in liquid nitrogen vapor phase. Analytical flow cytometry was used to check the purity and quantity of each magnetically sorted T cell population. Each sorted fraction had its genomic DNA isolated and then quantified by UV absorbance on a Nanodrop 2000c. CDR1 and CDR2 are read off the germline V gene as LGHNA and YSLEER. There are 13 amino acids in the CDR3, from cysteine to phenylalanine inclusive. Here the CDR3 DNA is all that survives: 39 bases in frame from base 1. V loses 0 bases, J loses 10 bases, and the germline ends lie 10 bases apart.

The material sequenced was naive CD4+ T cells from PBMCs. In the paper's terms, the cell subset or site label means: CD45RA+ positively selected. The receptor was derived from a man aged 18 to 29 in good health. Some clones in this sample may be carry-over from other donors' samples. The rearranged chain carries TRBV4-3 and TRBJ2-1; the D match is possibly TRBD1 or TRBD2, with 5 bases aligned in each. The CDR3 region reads CASSQEGPGEQFF. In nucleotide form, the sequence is TGCGCCAGCAGCCAAGAGGGACCCGGGGAGCAGTTCTTC.